The sequence of this T cell receptor (beta chain) was determined in a study of cytomegalovirus exposure and HLA in healthy donors. Turning to the study itself: It was reported in a later analysis that the same platform had been used for the approximately 120 validation repertoires as for the roughly 700 first-cohort repertoires. General study results and limits: It was reportedly the case that the classifier diagnosed cytomegalovirus status with high specificity and sensitivity. Cytomegalovirus-associated status was assigned to more than 150 TCR beta chains. Testing in vitro showed three CMV-associated chains specific for CMV antigens.

Trimming removed 5 bases from V and 3 bases from J; junction bases left unmatched: 4. CDR3 length: 15 residues. Germline V gene lookup returns CDR1 SGHTA and CDR2 FQGNSA. This clone appeared a few times. Its antigen is not identified. TCRdb's copy holds only in-frame clones and misses some; the assay was immunoSEQ multiplex PCR. This table has around 62,000 clones, about 89% appearing once. This receptor was identified in a woman between 18 and 29 years old in good health and CMV-seronegative. The sample comprised PBMCs. V usage is TRBV7-2 and J usage is TRBJ2-7; 13 nucleotides align to TRBD2. The CDR3 loop reads CASSPGTSGVYEQYF. CDR3 DNA: TGTGCCAGCAGCCCCGGGACTAGCGGGGTCTACGAGCAGTACTTC. Together with reference TRBV7-2 and TRBJ2-7, the CDR3 gives the full variable domain: GAGVSQSPSNKVTEKGKDVELRCDPISGHTALYWYRQSLGQGLEFLIYFQGNSAPDKSGLPSDRFSAERTGGSVSTLTIQRTQQEDSAVYLCASSPGTSGVYEQYFGPGTRLTVT.